This T cell receptor beta chain was recovered during a study of human thymus T cells. Using immunoSEQ multiplex PCR, the repertoire was profiled, and TCRdb retains in-frame clones only, with some absent. This table has some 120,000 clones, around 94% appearing once. Thymic resections from corrective heart surgery supplied the tissue. Corrective surgery for congenital heart defects was being performed on the healthy Finnish infants who were the donors. Worth noting for this clone: Its antigen is undetermined.

Study-wide findings and caveats: Related research found strongly overlapping thymic repertoires in unrelated individuals. The authors found apparently biased V and J gene usage in thymic and blood repertoires.

The receptor was derived from a boy under two years old with a congenital heart defect but otherwise immunologically healthy. Sequenced material: thymus tissue.

The CDR3 is CASSFRSNQPQHF. Written as DNA, the CDR3 is TGTGCCAGCAGTTTTCGTAGCAATCAGCCCCAGCATTTT. The chain links TRBV27 to TRBJ1-5, with D unclear. V gave up 3 bases and J gave up 0 bases, with 3 bases separating them. CDR3 size: 13 residues. CDR1 and CDR2 (germline): MNHEY, SMNVEV (reference sequence).